The source of this T cell receptor (beta chain) is a study of neurological immune-mediated disorders. This clonotype was picked up many times. The CDR3 consists of 15 residues. Trimming at V came to 6 bases and at J to 13 bases, leaving 17 bases not matched to a gene. Via MiXCR, TCRdb re-called the 5' RACE reads, giving one row per CDR3 protein. The data hold 70,000 to 90,000 distinct CDR3 sequences, with 5% to 6% observed a single time. The clonotype was recovered from a woman in her twenties or thirties with multiple sclerosis. The specimen was PBMCs. The chain joins TRBV12-3 or TRBV12-4 to TRBJ2-1; 8 positions match TRBD2. The CDR3, as DNA: TGTGCCAGCAGCCCTCTGGGGCTAGCGGGCCCCGACCAGTTCTTC. It codes for CASSPLGLAGPDQFF.